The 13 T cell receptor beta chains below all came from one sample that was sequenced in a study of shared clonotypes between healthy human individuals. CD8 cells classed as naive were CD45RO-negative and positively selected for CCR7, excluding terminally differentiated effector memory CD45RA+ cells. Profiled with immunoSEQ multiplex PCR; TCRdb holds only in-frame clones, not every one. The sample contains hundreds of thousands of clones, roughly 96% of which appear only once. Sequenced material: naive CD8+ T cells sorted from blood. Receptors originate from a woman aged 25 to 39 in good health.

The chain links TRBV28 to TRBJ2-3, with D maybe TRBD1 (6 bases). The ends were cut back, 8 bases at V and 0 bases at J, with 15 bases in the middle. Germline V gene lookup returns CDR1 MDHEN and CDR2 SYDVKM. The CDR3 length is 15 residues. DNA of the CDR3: TGTGCCAGCGCCGCCGGGACAACGAGCACAGATACGCAGTATTTT. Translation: CASAAGTTSTDTQYF.

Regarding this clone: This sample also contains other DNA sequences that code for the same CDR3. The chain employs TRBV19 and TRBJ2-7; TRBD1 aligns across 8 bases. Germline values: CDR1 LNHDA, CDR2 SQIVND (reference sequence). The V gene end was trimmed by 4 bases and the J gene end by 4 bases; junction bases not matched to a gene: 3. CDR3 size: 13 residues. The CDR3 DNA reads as TGTGCCAGTAGTACCACAGGGGGGTACGAGCAGTACTTC. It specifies CASSTTGGYEQYF.

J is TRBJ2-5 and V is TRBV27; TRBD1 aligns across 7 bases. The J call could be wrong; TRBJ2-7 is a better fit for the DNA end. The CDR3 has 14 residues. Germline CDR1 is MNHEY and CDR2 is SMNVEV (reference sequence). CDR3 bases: TGTGCCAGCAGTTTCGGGACAGTGGGCTACGAGCAGTACTTC. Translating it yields CASSFGTVGYEQYF.

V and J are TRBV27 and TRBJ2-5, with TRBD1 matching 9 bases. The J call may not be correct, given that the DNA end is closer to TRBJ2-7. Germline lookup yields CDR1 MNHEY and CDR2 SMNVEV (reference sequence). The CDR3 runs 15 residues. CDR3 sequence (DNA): TGTGCCAGCAGTCAAGGACAGGGGATTGTTAACGAGCAGTACTTC. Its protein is CASSQGQGIVNEQYF.

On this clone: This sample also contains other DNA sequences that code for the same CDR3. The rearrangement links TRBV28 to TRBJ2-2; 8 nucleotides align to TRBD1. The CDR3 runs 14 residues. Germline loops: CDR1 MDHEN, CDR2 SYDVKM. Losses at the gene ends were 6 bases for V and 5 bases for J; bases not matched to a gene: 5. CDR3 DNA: TGTGCCAGCAGCCTCACAGGGGGGACCGGGGAGCTGTTTTTT. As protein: CASSLTGGTGELFF.

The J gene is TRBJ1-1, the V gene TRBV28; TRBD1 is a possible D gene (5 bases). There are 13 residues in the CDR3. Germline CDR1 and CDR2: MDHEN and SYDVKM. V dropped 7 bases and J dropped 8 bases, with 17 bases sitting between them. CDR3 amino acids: CASTHAGYLEAFF. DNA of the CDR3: TGTGCCAGCACGCATGCAGGGTATTTAGAAGCTTTCTTT.

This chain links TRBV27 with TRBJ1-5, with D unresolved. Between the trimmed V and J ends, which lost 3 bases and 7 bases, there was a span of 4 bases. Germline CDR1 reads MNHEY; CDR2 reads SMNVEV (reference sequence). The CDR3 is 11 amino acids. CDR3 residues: CASSFGQPQHF. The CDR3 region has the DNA TGTGCCAGCAGTTTTGGGCAGCCCCAGCATTTT.

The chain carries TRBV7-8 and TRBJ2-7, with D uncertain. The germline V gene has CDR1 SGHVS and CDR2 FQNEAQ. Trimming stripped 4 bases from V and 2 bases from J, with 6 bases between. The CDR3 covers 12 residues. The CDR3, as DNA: TGTGCCAGCAGCTCACGTACCTACGAGCAGTACTTC. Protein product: CASSSRTYEQYF.

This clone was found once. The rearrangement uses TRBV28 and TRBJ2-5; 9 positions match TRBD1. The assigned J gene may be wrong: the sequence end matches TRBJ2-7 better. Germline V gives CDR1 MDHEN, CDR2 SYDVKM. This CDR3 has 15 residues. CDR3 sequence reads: CASSPTGTGWYEQYF. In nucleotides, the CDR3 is TGTGCCAGCAGTCCTACCGGGACAGGGTGGTACGAGCAGTACTTC.

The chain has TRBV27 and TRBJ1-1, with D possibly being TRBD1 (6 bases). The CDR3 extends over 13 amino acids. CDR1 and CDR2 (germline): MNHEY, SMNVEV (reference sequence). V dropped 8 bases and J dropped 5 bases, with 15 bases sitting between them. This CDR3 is CASHRQGLTEAFF. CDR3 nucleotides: TGTGCCAGCCACCGCCAGGGGTTAACTGAAGCTTTCTTT.

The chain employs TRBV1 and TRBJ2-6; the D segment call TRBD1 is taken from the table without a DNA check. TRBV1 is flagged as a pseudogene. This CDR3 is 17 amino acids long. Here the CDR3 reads CTSSVHCAQSRANVLTF. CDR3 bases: TGCACCAGCAGCGTGCATTGTGCACAAAGTCGGGCCAACGTCCTGACTTTC.

The CDR3 here is CAIERQGKTEKLFF. CDR3 DNA sequence: TGCGCCATTGAAAGACAGGGGAAGACCGAAAAACTGTTTTTT. The V and J genes are TRBV10-1 and TRBJ1-4, with 8 bases that match TRBD1. CDR1 is WNHNN and CDR2 is SYGVQD in the germline V gene (reference sequence). This CDR3 spans 14 amino acids. Trimming took 10 bases from V and 8 from J; bases not matched to a gene: 12.

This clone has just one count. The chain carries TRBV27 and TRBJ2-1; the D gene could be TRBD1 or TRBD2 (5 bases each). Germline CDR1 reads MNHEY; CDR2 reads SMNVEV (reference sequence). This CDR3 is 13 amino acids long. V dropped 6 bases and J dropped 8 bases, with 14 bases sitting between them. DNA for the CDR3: TGTGCCAGCAGAGTTGGGGGAAGGGATGAGCAGTTCTTC. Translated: CASRVGGRDEQFF.